The 4 T cell receptor beta chains reported below all come from one sample, sequenced in a study of CD4+ T cells in melanoma. Some clones are missing from TCRdb's copy, which holds only in-frame ones; the method was immunoSEQ multiplex PCR. The table shows about 15,000 clones, with about 62% occurring only once. Source material: cells from a culture (not recorded whether cultured in vitro). These TCRs come from a human donor with melanoma.

The V call is TRBV6-1, the J call TRBJ1-2, with TRBD1 matching 10 bases. The CDR3 has 15 residues. V shed 4 bases, J shed 3 bases, and the junction held 5 bases outside the gene matches. Germline values: CDR1 MNHNS, CDR2 SASEGT. The CDR3 coding sequence is TGTGCCAGCAGTGCCTGGACAGGGGGTTACTATGGCTACACCTTC. It yields the protein CASSAWTGGYYGYTF.

The J gene is TRBJ1-3, the V gene TRBV18; D gene unclear. Germline lookup yields CDR1 KGHSH and CDR2 LQKENI. V lost 6 bases and J 5 bases, leaving 14 bases between the germline ends. The CDR3 totals 14 residues. The CDR3 bases are TGTGCCAGCTCTGGTGACCGCGTTCGAAACACCATATATTTT. This translates into CASSGDRVRNTIYF.

The V and J genes are TRBV14 and TRBJ1-6; 7 bases map to TRBD1. The CDR3 runs 18 residues. V trimming: 6 bases; J trimming: 7 bases; junction bases outside the gene matches: 18. Germline V CDR1 and CDR2: SGHDN, FVKESK. The CDR3 DNA follows: TGTGCCAGCAGTCACTCTATCGGTCGGACAGGCGGCAATTCACCCCTCCACTTT. Translation: CASSHSIGRTGGNSPLHF.

This clone was seen only a few times. V gene TRBV6-5 combines with J gene TRBJ2-7, with D possibly being TRBD1 (6 bases). Germline assignment: CDR1 MNHEY and CDR2 SVGAGI. The CDR3 is made up of 12 amino acids. Trimming pared 6 bases from V and 3 bases from J, leaving 9 bases between. The CDR3 loop is CASSPQGYEQYF. The DNA of the CDR3 is TGTGCCAGCAGCCCACAGGGCTACGAGCAGTACTTC.